Shown below are 6 T cell receptor delta chains from a single sample sequenced in a study of γδ T cells in repeated Plasmodium falciparum infection. Flow sorting of PBMC yielded separate Vgamma9/Vdelta2+ and Vdelta2-negative gammadelta T cell populations for bulk repertoire analysis. TCRdb called clones anew from the multiplex PCR reads with CATT. The sample shows 45,000 to 60,000 delta-chain clones, 1.9% of them seen only once. Specimen: gamma-delta T cells from blood. Receptors were obtained from a pool of human donors (malaria-infected and uninfected, not separated).

This clone appeared a few times. This is likely an artifact of a read error, given a far larger clone one base away. The same CDR3 is also encoded by other DNA sequences in this sample. The chain joins TRDV1 to TRDJ1; the match to TRDD2 covers 9 bases. Since TCRdb gives no J gene, matching the DNA to germline was used here to assign it. The trim removed 0 bases at V and 0 bases at J, leaving 17 bases unmatched. This CDR3 is 21 amino acids long. Germline-derived CDR1 and CDR2 are TSWWSYY and QGS. CDR3 DNA: TGTGCTCTTGGGGAACTCCCCTCCTTCCTACCCTGGGGGCTGTACACCGATAAACTCATCTTT. It codes for CALGELPSFLPWGLYTDKLIF.

In regard to this clone: Only one base separates this from a far larger clonotype, so it likely reflects a read error. Other DNA sequences in this specimen translate into the identical CDR3. This rearrangement joins TRDV1 to TRDJ2; a weak D match, TRDD2 (8 bases). The V end was cut by 2 bases, the J end by 7 bases, with 35 bases between. Germline V gives CDR1 TSWWSYY, CDR2 QGS. The CDR3 contains 22 residues. The CDR3 region is CALGEAQLPTFGWGLVGAQLFF. As DNA, the CDR3 is TGTGCTCTTGGGGAAGCGCAGCTTCCTACGTTTGGCTGGGGGTTAGTCGGAGCACAACTCTTCTTT.

This clone was observed a handful of times. The TCRdb record carries a much larger clone's protein, which differs from this DNA's translation at residue 6; a read error is the likely cause, and the protein listed here is the DNA translation. The chain is built from TRDV1 and TRDJ1; the D is unclear. No J gene is reported in TCRdb; it was inferred here by comparing the DNA with germline. This CDR3 is built from 14 residues. Germline CDR1 is TSWWSYY and CDR2 is QGS. Between the trimmed V and J ends, which lost 3 bases and 10 bases, there was a span of 18 bases. The CDR3 sequence is CALGDLSGGIRLIF. In DNA form, the CDR3 reads TGTGCTCTTGGGGACCTTAGTGGCGGAATTAGACTCATCTTT.

Only a few counts were recorded for this clone. The protein given by TCRdb reflects a much larger clone and differs at residue 16 from this DNA's translation, likely from a read error; the protein shown is the DNA's translation. The J segment was not called; the V segment is TRDV3; the D call in the table, TRDD3, was not verified against the DNA. CDR1 is TVYSNPD, CDR2 GDNSRS, per germline (reference sequence). The CDR3 is 17 amino acids. In nucleotides, the CDR3 is TGTGCCTTTAGTAGGGTCCTACTGTGGGGAATCACCGATAAACTCACCTTT. Protein sequence: CAFSRVLLWGITDKLTF.

Details on this clone: TCRdb's protein for this DNA is that of a much larger clone and differs from the translation at residue 5, likely a read error; the protein shown is the DNA translation. The chain joins TRDV2 to TRDJ1; 10 positions agree with TRDD3. Assignment of the J gene here rests on matching the DNA to germline, because TCRdb gives none. This CDR3 region has 23 residues. J was trimmed by 0 bases and V by 3 bases; bases with no gene match: 27. Germline CDR1 reads GEAIGNYY; CDR2 reads EKD. DNA of the CDR3: TGTGCCTGTGACTCCTTGCTGAGTGGGAAAGTACTGGGGGATTCCCCGTACACCGATAAACTCATCTTT. It translates to CACDSLLSGKVLGDSPYTDKLIF.

This clone was seen only a few times. The TCRdb protein, from a much larger clone, departs from this DNA's translation at residue 2, likely by read error; the protein shown derives from the DNA. The chain couples TRDV2 to TRDJ1; the D is unclear. This CDR3 has 15 residues. The germline CDR1 and CDR2 sequences are GEAIGNYY and EKD. CDR3 amino acids: CSCDTVGTLGDKLIF. The CDR3 region has the DNA TGTTCCTGTGACACCGTGGGAACCTTGGGCGATAAACTCATCTTT.